These T cell receptor delta chains were read from a single sample in a study of gamma-delta T cells after stem cell transplantation. TCRdb re-called clones from the RT-PCR reads using CATT. The sample has some 2,500 delta-chain clones, 22% seen once; the top ten hold approximately 23%. The material sequenced was gamma-delta T cells. These receptors came from a human donor. It is not recorded whose cells these are; they may come from a transplant donor. Each CDR3 is given with its conserved first and last residue. Fields, in order: V gene, D gene, clone size, J gene, CDR3 protein, CDR3 DNA. A D gene is named only where the DNA matches it firmly. Rows give clone size only sometimes, using once, few, many, or a class for an expanded clone.

TRDV2	TRDD3	medium-sized	TRDJ1	CACDLLTGGQAYTDKLIF	TGTGCCTGTGATCTCCTTACTGGGGGACAAGCGTACACCGATAAACTCATCTTT
TRDV2	TRDD3	medium-sized	TRDJ1	CACDTILGDTATDKLIF	TGTGCCTGTGACACCATTCTTGGGGATACAGCCACCGATAAACTCATCTTT
TRDV2	TRDD3	large	TRDJ1	CACDTVHPTSGIRGADKLIF	TGTGCCTGTGACACCGTGCATCCTACGTCGGGGATACGCGGGGCCGATAAACTCATCTTT
TRDV2	TRDD3	medium-sized	TRDJ1	CACDLLGDIKGDKLIF	TGTGCCTGTGATCTACTGGGGGATATTAAGGGCGATAAACTCATCTTT
TRDV2	TRDD3	few	TRDJ1	CACDTVSTGGYERTYTYKLIF	TGTGCCTGTGACACCGTAAGTACTGGGGGATACGAGAGAACGTACACCTATAAACTCATCTTT
TRDV2	TRDD3	medium-sized	TRDJ1	CACDTVGDTADKLIF	TGTGCCTGTGACACCGTTGGGGATACCGCCGATAAACTCATCTTT
TRDV2	TRDD3	few	TRDJ1	CACDTVGYAGESDKLIF	TGTGCCTGTGACACGGTGGGATACGCGGGGGAGTCCGATAAACTCATCTTT
TRDV2	TRDD3	few	TRDJ1	CACDTVPLGDTADKLIF	TGTGCCTGTGACACTGTGCCGCTGGGGGATACGGCCGATAAACTCATCTTT
TRDV1	TRDD3	medium-sized	TRDJ1	CALGEGPRRGWGGTDKLIF	TGTGCTCTTGGGGAAGGCCCCCGCCGGGGCTGGGGGGGCACCGATAAACTCATCTTT
TRDV2	TRDD3	medium-sized	TRDJ1	CACDGISGGPYLEEPYTDKLIF	TGTGCCTGTGACGGAATCTCTGGGGGACCTTACCTGGAGGAACCGTACACCGATAAACTCATCTTT
TRDV2	TRDD3	large	TRDJ3	CACDNFLTGGGSWDTRQMFF	TGTGCCTGTGACAACTTTTTAACTGGGGGAGGCTCCTGGGACACCCGACAGATGTTTTTC
TRDV2	TRDD3	medium-sized	TRDJ1	CACDTLDMTSVLGDTDTDKLIF	TGTGCCTGTGACACTCTTGATATGACCTCGGTCCTGGGGGATACTGACACCGATAAACTCATCTTT
TRDV2	TRDD3	few	TRDJ1	CACDVVTGGRNTDKPIF	TGTGCCTGTGACGTGGTCACTGGGGGACGTAACACCGATAAACCCATCTTT
TRDV2	NA	medium-sized	TRDJ3	CACDTMGGRSWDTRQMFF	TGTGCCTGTGACACTATGGGGGGCCGCTCCTGGGACACCCGACAGATGTTTTTC
TRDV2	TRDD3	medium-sized	TRDJ1	CACDTLGDTATDKLIF	TGTGCCTGTGACACACTGGGGGATACCGCCACCGATAAACTCATCTTT
TRDV2	TRDD3	medium-sized	TRDJ1	CACDSLGYTDKLIF	TGTGCCTGTGACTCACTGGGGTACACCGATAAACTCATCTTT
TRDV2	TRDD3	medium-sized	TRDJ3	CACDTLGDRPWDTRQMFF	TGTGCCTGTGACACTTTGGGGGACCGACCCTGGGACACCCGACAGATGTTTTTC
TRDV2	NA	NA	TRDJ1	CACGTVMATDKLIF	TGTGCCTGTGGCACCGTTATGGCGACCGATAAACTCATCTTT
TRDV2	TRDD3	medium-sized	TRDJ1	CACDRLGDPSHLDKLIF	TGTGCCTGTGATCGACTGGGGGATCCGTCCCACCTCGATAAACTCATCTTT
TRDV2	NA	medium-sized	TRDJ1	CACDTMTTPADKLIF	TGTGCCTGTGACACTATGACGACTCCTGCCGATAAACTCATCTTT
TRDV2	TRDD3	medium-sized	TRDJ1	CACDTLATDWGIRFNTDKLIF	TGTGCCTGTGACACCCTGGCCACCGACTGGGGGATACGCTTTAACACCGATAAACTCATCTTT
TRDV2	NA	medium-sized	TRDJ1	CACDNVGSGNTDKLIF	TGTGCCTGTGACAACGTGGGGAGCGGGAACACCGATAAACTCATCTTT
TRDV2	NA	medium-sized	TRDJ1	CACDTVGSGRADKLIF	TGTGCCTGTGACACCGTGGGGTCTGGGCGGGCCGATAAACTCATCTTT
TRDV2	TRDD3	NA	TRDJ1	CACDPLLGDTDKLIF	TGTGCCTGTGATCCTTTACTGGGGGACACCGATAAACTCATCTTT
TRDV2	TRDD3	medium-sized	TRDJ1	CACDNLLGDTNTDKLIF	TGTGCCTGTGACAACTTACTGGGGGATACAAACACCGATAAACTCATCTTT
TRDV2	NA	medium-sized	TRDJ1	CACDPVGSPYTDKLIF	TGTGCCTGTGACCCAGTGGGGTCCCCGTACACCGATAAACTCATCTTT
TRDV2	NA	few	TRDJ1	CACDTLLGAGLIF	TGTGCCTGTGACACGCTACTGGGCGCGGGACTCATCTTT
TRDV2	TRDD3	medium-sized	TRDJ1	CACDTLVLGDPTRLYTDKLIF	TGTGCCTGTGACACACTGGTACTGGGGGATCCAACTCGACTGTACACCGATAAACTCATCTTT
TRDV2	TRDD3	large	TRDJ1	CACDNVPSRGYEGDKLIF	TGTGCCTGTGACAACGTTCCCTCTAGGGGATACGAAGGGGATAAACTCATCTTT
TRDV1	NA	medium-sized	TRDJ1	CALFPFPTWGKWAPDKLIF	TGTGCTCTTTTTCCCTTTCCTACTTGGGGGAAATGGGCCCCCGATAAACTCATCTTT
TRDV2	NA	medium-sized	TRDJ1	CACDSLGEDTKTDKLIF	TGTGCCTGTGACTCGTTAGGGGAGGATACTAAGACCGATAAACTCATCTTT
TRDV2	TRDD3	few	TRDJ1	CACDTVRLGDTLQYTDKLIF	TGTGCCTGTGACACCGTGAGACTGGGGGATACGCTTCAGTACACCGATAAACTCATCTTT
TRDV2	TRDD3	NA	TRDJ1	CACDSVLGDRPDKLIF	TGTGCCTGTGACAGCGTACTGGGGGATAGACCCGATAAACTCATCTTT
TRDV2	TRDD3	medium-sized	TRDJ1	CACDMIPFEGDRNDKLIF	TGTGCCTGTGACATGATCCCTTTTGAGGGGGATCGGAACGATAAACTCATCTTT
TRDV2	TRDD3	medium-sized	TRDJ1	CACDSVLAGGSARTDKLIF	TGTGCCTGTGACTCCGTGTTGGCTGGGGGATCCGCTCGCACCGATAAACTCATCTTT
TRDV2	NA	medium-sized	TRDJ1	CACDTLLRPDTDKLIF	TGTGCCTGTGACACATTACTTCGGCCGGACACCGATAAACTCATCTTT
TRDV2	TRDD3	medium-sized	TRDJ1	CACDGLLGVERTDKLIF	TGTGCCTGTGACGGTCTACTGGGGGTGGAGAGGACCGATAAACTCATCTTT
TRDV2	NA	medium-sized	TRDJ1	CACDTLGTVYTDKLIF	TGTGCCTGTGACACCCTGGGGACCGTGTACACCGATAAACTCATCTTT
TRDV2	TRDD3	medium-sized	TRDJ1	CACDTVSTGGYNNDKLIF	TGTGCCTGTGACACCGTATCAACCGGGGGATACAATAACGATAAACTCATCTTT
TRDV2	NA	medium-sized	TRDJ1	CACDTVGGEGATDKLIF	TGTGCCTGTGACACCGTAGGGGGAGAGGGGGCCACCGATAAACTCATCTTT
TRDV2	TRDD3	large	TRDJ1	CACDAWGTPPNTDKLIF	TGTGCCTGTGACGCCTGGGGGACTCCACCAAACACCGATAAACTCATCTTT
TRDV2	NA	NA	TRDJ1	CACDVLGDLSPPVLYTDKLIF	TGTGCCTGTGACGTACTAGGGGATTTGAGTCCTCCCGTCCTTTACACCGATAAACTCATCTTT
TRDV2	TRDD3	medium-sized	TRDJ3	CACDTVLGDRSSWDTRQMFF	TGTGCCTGTGACACCGTACTGGGGGATAGGAGCTCCTGGGACACCCGACAGATGTTTTTC
TRDV2	NA	medium-sized	TRDJ1	CACDAMGIDKLIF	TGTGCCTGTGACGCCATGGGGATCGATAAACTCATCTTT
TRDV2	NA	large	TRDJ1	CACDTVARFRDTDKLIF	TGTGCCTGTGACACGGTCGCAAGGTTTCGAGACACCGATAAACTCATCTTT
TRDV2	NA	medium-sized	TRDJ1	CACDGMGAADWADKLIF	TGTGCCTGTGATGGTATGGGGGCCGCCGACTGGGCCGATAAACTCATCTTT
TRDV2	TRDD3	medium-sized	TRDJ1	CACDPLGDTGKLIF	TGTGCCTGTGACCCTCTGGGGGATACTGGTAAACTCATCTTT
TRDV2	TRDD3	medium-sized	TRDJ1	CACDTVTVRMGDTGTDKLIF	TGTGCCTGTGACACCGTCACCGTTCGAATGGGGGATACGGGTACCGATAAACTCATCTTT
TRDV2	TRDD3	medium-sized	TRDJ1	CACDTLSVLGDKSAPDKLIF	TGTGCCTGTGACACCCTAAGCGTACTGGGGGATAAAAGCGCGCCCGATAAACTCATCTTT
TRAV29/DV5	NA	NA	TRDJ1	CSVLLCSKRGRSLPFPYWGMRGTDKLIF	NA
TRDV2	TRDD3	few	TRDJ1	CACDTLLGDHMTDKLIF	TGTGCCTGTGACACACTACTGGGGGACCACATGACCGATAAACTCATCTTT
TRDV2	NA	medium-sized	TRDJ1	CACDTITRLDKLIF	TGTGCCTGTGACACCATTACGCGATTAGATAAACTCATCTTT
TRDV2	TRDD3	medium-sized	TRDJ3	CACDTGGLGDIGSSWDTRQMFF	TGTGCCTGTGACACCGGCGGACTGGGGGATATCGGGAGCTCCTGGGACACCCGACAGATGTTTTTC
TRDV2	TRDD3	large	TRDJ1	CACAALGDAYTDKLIF	TGTGCCTGTGCGGCACTGGGGGATGCCTACACCGATAAACTCATCTTT
TRDV2	TRDD3	medium-sized	TRDJ1	CACDSLTGGPDITDKLIF	TGTGCCTGTGACAGCTTAACTGGGGGACCTGACATCACCGATAAACTCATCTTT
TRDV2	TRDD3	medium-sized	TRDJ1	CACDTVGLGDTRYTDKLIF	TGTGCCTGTGACACCGTTGGTCTGGGGGATACGCGGTACACCGATAAACTCATCTTT
TRDV2	TRDD3	medium-sized	TRDJ1	CACDTVSTGGYAGTDKLIF	TGTGCCTGTGACACCGTATCCACTGGGGGATACGCAGGGACCGATAAACTCATCTTT
TRDV2	TRDD3	medium-sized	TRDJ1	CACDTLVLGDSDKLIF	TGTGCCTGTGACACCTTAGTACTGGGGGATTCCGATAAACTCATCTTT
TRDV2	NA	medium-sized	TRDJ1	CACDTLIPPVGGPGDKLIF	TGTGCCTGTGACACCTTAATCCCACCCGTGGGGGGCCCTGGCGATAAACTCATCTTT